These T cell receptor beta chains were read from a single sample in a study of T cells in Graves' hyperthyroidism and ophthalmopathy. TCRdb used MiXCR to reprocess the multiplex PCR reads, holding one entry per CDR3 protein. The repertoire consists of 650,000 to 700,000 distinct CDR3 sequences, with roughly 17% occurring once and the leading ten covering roughly 16%. The specimen was blood. Receptors originate from a man over 45 with Graves' hyperthyroidism. Both conserved end residues are part of each CDR3. The D gene is left open where the match is weak. The size field is filled for only some rows; it gives once, few, many or a size class.

many,TRBJ2-1,TRBV5-1,16,NA,CASSLAPSDSYNEQFF,TGCGCCAGCAGCTTGGCTCCTAGCGATTCCTACAATGAGCAGTTCTTC
NA,TRBJ2-3,TRBV11-2,16,NA,CASSQDWAGRLDTQYF,TGCGCCAGCAGCCAAGACTGGGCAGGACGCCTAGATACGCAGTATTTT
many,TRBJ2-1,TRBV19,17,TRBD2,CASKSGTSGGVYNEQFF,TGTGCCAGTAAATCCGGGACTAGCGGGGGGGTTTACAATGAGCAGTTCTTC
NA,TRBJ2-2,TRBV7-9,16,NA,CASSLGARPNTGELFF,TGTGCCAGCAGCTTAGGCGCCCGGCCGAACACCGGGGAGCTGTTTTTT
NA,TRBJ2-1,TRBV19,16,TRBD2,CASSMGGLAGGFEQFF,TGTGCCAGTAGTATGGGGGGACTAGCGGGAGGATTTGAGCAGTTCTTC
many,TRBJ2-7,TRBV7-8,12,NA,CASSSATYEQYF,TGTGCCAGCAGCTCCGCTACCTACGAGCAGTACTTC
few,TRBJ1-1,TRBV9,15,TRBD1,CASSEPGQPVPAAFF,TGTGCCAGCAGCGAACCGGGACAGCCCGTACCCGCAGCTTTCTTT
many,TRBJ2-5,TRBV27,16,NA,CASTSILGGMRETQYF,TGTGCCAGCACCTCCATATTGGGCGGGATGCGGGAGACCCAGTACTTC
few,TRBJ1-4,TRBV15,15,NA,CATSREGGLGEKLFF,TGTGCCACCAGCAGAGAAGGGGGTCTTGGGGAAAAACTGTTTTTT
few,TRBJ2-1,TRBV24-1,16,NA,CATSDPPYYGNNEQFF,TGTGCCACCAGTGATCCGCCTTACTACGGCAACAATGAGCAGTTCTTC
many,TRBJ2-1,TRBV11-2,17,TRBD2,CASSFETSGSWYNEQFF,TGTGCCAGCAGCTTTGAAACTAGCGGGAGTTGGTACAATGAGCAGTTCTTC
NA,TRBJ2-1,TRBV12-3/TRBV12-4,14,NA,CASSLASVYNEQFF,TGTGCCAGCAGTTTAGCGAGTGTTTACAATGAGCAGTTCTTC
many,TRBJ1-2,TRBV7-2,14,NA,CASSFLGSDYGYTF,TGTGCCAGCAGCTTTTTGGGGAGTGACTATGGCTACACCTTC
NA,TRBJ1-3,TRBV29-1,14,NA,CSALLASSGNTIYF,TGCAGCGCCCTGTTGGCCAGCTCTGGAAACACCATATATTTT
NA,TRBJ1-2,TRBV27,15,NA,CASSLVGFKDYGYTF,TGTGCCAGCAGTTTAGTTGGGTTTAAAGACTATGGCTACACCTTC
once,TRBJ1-1,TRBV28,12,NA,CASSSLNTETFF,TGTGCCAGCAGTTCGCTGAACACTGAAACTTTCTTT
many,TRBJ1-2,TRBV9,11,NA,CASSAPDGYTF,TGTGCCAGCAGCGCTCCTGATGGCTACACCTTC
many,TRBJ1-1,TRBV10-3,12,NA,CAISRLNTEAFF,TGTGCCATCAGTCGACTGAACACTGAAGCTTTCTTT
few,TRBJ2-7,TRBV7-9,12,TRBD1,CASNRGGIEQYF,TGTGCCAGCAACCGAGGGGGCATCGAGCAGTACTTC
many,TRBJ2-1,TRBV28,15,NA,CASSFLLGPYNEQFF,TGTGCCAGCAGTTTCCTGCTGGGACCTTACAATGAGCAGTTCTTC
NA,TRBJ1-5,TRBV24-1,17,TRBD1,CATSDSRTGVGNQPQHF,TGTGCCACCAGTGATTCCCGGACAGGGGTTGGCAATCAGCCCCAGCATTTT
few,TRBJ2-1,TRBV28,16,NA,CASSSAAQISYNEQFF,TGTGCCAGCAGTTCCGCTGCCCAGATCTCCTACAATGAGCAGTTCTTC
many,TRBJ1-5,TRBV28,15,NA,CASSLAQGFGQPQHF,TGTGCCAGCAGTTTAGCTCAGGGTTTCGGGCAGCCCCAGCATTTT
many,TRBJ1-1,TRBV20-1,14,NA,CSARAMDGLTEAFF,TGCAGTGCTAGAGCCATGGACGGGCTCACTGAAGCTTTCTTT
NA,TRBJ2-7,TRBV20-1,16,NA,CSARDRIGPRPYEQYF,TGCAGTGCTAGAGATAGAATTGGACCCCGACCCTACGAGCAGTACTTC
once,TRBJ2-5,TRBV20-1,13,NA,CSARPGPSGTQYF,TGCAGTGCTAGGCCGGGACCCTCGGGGACCCAGTACTTC
NA,TRBJ1-2,TRBV12-3/TRBV12-4,14,NA,CASGPDRDSLGYTF,TGTGCCAGCGGCCCGGACCGGGACTCCCTGGGCTACACCTTC